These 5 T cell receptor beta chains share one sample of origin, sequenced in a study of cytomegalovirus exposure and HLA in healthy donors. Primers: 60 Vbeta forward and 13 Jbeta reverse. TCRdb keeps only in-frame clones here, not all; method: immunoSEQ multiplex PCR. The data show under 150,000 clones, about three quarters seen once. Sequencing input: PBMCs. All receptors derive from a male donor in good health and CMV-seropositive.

The CDR3: CASSLVAGGPNEQFF. CDR3 nucleotides: TGTGCCAGCAGCTTAGTGGCGGGAGGTCCCAATGAGCAGTTCTTC. The rearrangement links TRBV11-3 to TRBJ2-1; 8 nucleotides agree with TRBD2. Germline CDR1 and CDR2: SGHNT and YENEEA. V was clipped by 1 base and J by 6 bases; unmatched bases: 5. This CDR3 spans 15 amino acids.

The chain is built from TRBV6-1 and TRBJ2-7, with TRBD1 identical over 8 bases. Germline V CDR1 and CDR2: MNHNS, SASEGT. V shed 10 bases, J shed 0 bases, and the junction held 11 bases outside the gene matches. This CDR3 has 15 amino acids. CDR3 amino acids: CATLLTGAISYEQYF. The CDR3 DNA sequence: TGTGCCACCTTATTGACAGGGGCAATCTCCTACGAGCAGTACTTC.

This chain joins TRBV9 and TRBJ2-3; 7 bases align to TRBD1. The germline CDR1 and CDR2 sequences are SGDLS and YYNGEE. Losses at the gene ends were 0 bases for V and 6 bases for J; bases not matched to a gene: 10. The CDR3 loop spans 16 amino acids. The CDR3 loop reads CASSVGAYRGVDTQYF. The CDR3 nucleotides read TGTGCCAGCAGCGTAGGGGCGTACAGGGGTGTTGATACGCAGTATTTT.

CDR3 sequence: CASSDYNEQYF. CDR3 nucleotide sequence: TGTGCCAGCAGCGACTATAACGAGCAGTACTTC. The chain joins TRBV5-8 to TRBJ2-7; a weak D match, TRBD2 (5 bases). Trimming cost V 4 bases and J 5 bases, with 7 bases left between them. CDR1 is SGHTS and CDR2 is YDEGEE in the germline V gene. CDR3 length: 11 amino acids.

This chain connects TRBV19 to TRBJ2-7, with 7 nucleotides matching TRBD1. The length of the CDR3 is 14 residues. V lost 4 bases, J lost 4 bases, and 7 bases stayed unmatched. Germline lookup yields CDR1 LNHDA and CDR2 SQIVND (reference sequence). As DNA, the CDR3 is TGTGCCAGTAGTAGGGAGACAGGGAATTACGAGCAGTACTTC. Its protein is CASSRETGNYEQYF.